This T cell receptor beta chain was found in a study of CD8 T cells in Susac syndrome (dated by TCRdb to the late 2010s). For the wider study: The study used repertoire sequencing to test whether antigen drove CD8+ T cell activation and differentiation in Susac syndrome. The clonality of the CD8+ T cell repertoire was compared across 12 healthy donors, roughly 14 Susac syndrome patients and under 17 multiple sclerosis patients. Summary of the overall study and its limitations: The number of individuals in the TCR sequencing and HLA analysis was recognized as being relatively small.

As for this clonotype: It lacks a known antigen. No clone much larger than this one lies a single base away; base qualities are absent.

Sequences SGHRS (CDR1) and YFSETQ (CDR2) are obtained from the germline V gene. Taken from cysteine to phenylalanine, the CDR3 has 15 residues. Only the CDR3 DNA stays, 45 bases, in frame from base 1. V and J are truncated by 4 bases and 6 bases respectively, leaving an intervening sequence of 19 bases. Peripheral blood CD8+ and CD4+ T cells from healthy donors, Susac syndrome patients and multiple sclerosis patients were profiled by high-throughput TCR beta sequencing. Healthy donors were age- and sex-matched controls. Bulk CD8+ and CD4+ T cells were purified by magnetic negative isolation, while CD8+ TEMRA cells were enriched using FACS. Blood was collected in EDTA tubes and processed within 24 hours, with PBMCs isolated through density gradient centrifugation. PBMCs intended for TCR sequencing were frozen in liquid nitrogen and were later thawed in a 37 degrees C water bath. Purity of sorted or isolated CD4+, CD8+ and CD8+ TEMRA cells was at least 90%.

RNA was extracted using the RNeasy kit, and roughly 0.5 to 1 microgram was reverse transcribed with random hexamers. The immunoSEQ multiplex PCR assay, covering 54 Vbeta and 13 Jbeta segments, was used to amplify TCR beta CDR3 regions. To correct PCR amplification bias, a synthetic template baseline was used for both primer optimization and computational correction. As for the original processing: Reads were annotated to V, D and J genes according to IMGT and were analyzed with immunoSEQ Analyzer, with only productive sequences retained. Clonality was computed as one minus Shannon entropy normalized by log2 of the number of productive unique sequences. For each patient and control, public and private clones were evaluated among the 100 most prevalent clones. A clone was defined as Susac-specific if it was absent from the healthy and MS cohorts, from approximately 980 published viral clones and from other ImmuneACCESS disease sequences. TCRdb reanalyzed the raw reads on its own, using fastp at Q25 for trimming and MiXCR for clone calling, and kept in-frame beta chains. CDR3 protein sequences are deduplicated, and each keeps its most common genes and DNA. TCRdb, rather than the study authors, made the V and J calls. In all, the sample holds approximately 65,000 distinct CDR3 sequences, and just over 90% of those were seen once. The ten largest make up roughly 0.2% of the sample.

The sequenced sample consisted of CD8+ T cells from PBMCs. The sequence was collected from a human donor in good health. The chain links TRBV5-1 with TRBJ1-1, with TRBD1 as a weak D call on 5 bases. The nucleotide sequence reads as follows: TGCGCCAGCAGCCCCTTCGGGGGGGACTTACCTGAAGCTTTCTTT. It encodes CASSPFGGDLPEAFF.